A selection of T cell receptor beta chains follows, all from one sample in a study of cytomegalovirus exposure and HLA in healthy donors. The assay was immunoSEQ multiplex PCR, and TCRdb's table has in-frame clones only and misses some. The sample lists about 130,000 clones, 89% occurring once. Sequencing was carried out using PBMCs. Source of these receptors: a woman between 18 and 29 years old in good health and CMV-seropositive. Each CDR3 is given with its conserved first and last residue. The D gene is left open where the match is weak. A row's size may be missing; if present it is once, few, many or a size class.

J: TRBJ2-7; size: few; D: NA; V: TRBV5-6; DNA: TGTGCCAGCAATGCGTGGGGGGACGAGCAGTACTTC; CDR3: CASNAWGDEQYF
J: TRBJ2-1; size: once; D: NA; V: TRBV7-8; DNA: TGTGCCAGCAGCTTGGGGGAGGTTGAGCAGTTCTTC; CDR3: CASSLGEVEQFF
J: TRBJ1-1; size: NA; D: NA; V: TRBV9; DNA: TGTGCCAGCAGCGAGGTTGGAGGGCTTAACACTGAAGCTTTCTTT; CDR3: CASSEVGGLNTEAFF
J: TRBJ2-2; size: NA; D: TRBD2; V: TRBV11-2; DNA: TGTGCCAGCAGCTTAGACCATAGCGGGGTTGGGACCGGGGAGCTGTTTTTT; CDR3: CASSLDHSGVGTGELFF
J: TRBJ1-2; size: NA; D: NA; V: TRBV2; DNA: TGTGCCAGCAGTGATCTTACAGCTAACTATGGCTACACCTTC; CDR3: CASSDLTANYGYTF
J: TRBJ2-7; size: NA; D: NA; V: TRBV7-2; DNA: TGTGCCAGCAGCCCCGAGAGCTCCTACGAGCAGTACTTC; CDR3: CASSPESSYEQYF
J: TRBJ1-2; size: NA; D: TRBD1; V: TRBV11-2; DNA: TGTGCCAGCAGCCCTGGGACAGGGCTCCATAACTATGGCTACACCTTC; CDR3: CASSPGTGLHNYGYTF
J: TRBJ2-3; size: NA; D: TRBD2; V: TRBV11-2; DNA: TGTGCCAGCAGCACCCTAGCGGGGGGCCGGGATACGCAGTATTTT; CDR3: CASSTLAGGRDTQYF
J: TRBJ1-3; size: once; D: NA; V: TRBV28; DNA: TGTGCCACCGGGACATCCTCGTGGTATGGAAACACCATATATTTT; CDR3: CATGTSSWYGNTIYF
J: TRBJ2-5; size: NA; D: TRBD2; V: TRBV7-7; DNA: TGTGCTAGCAGCTCTGGGGAGGGGGAGACCCAGTACTTC; CDR3: CASSSGEGETQYF
J: TRBJ2-3; size: NA; D: TRBD2; V: TRBV27; DNA: TGTGCCAGCAGTTTATCGTGGACTAGCGGGGTGGCAGATACGCAGTATTTT; CDR3: CASSLSWTSGVADTQYF
J: TRBJ1-4; size: NA; D: TRBD1; V: TRBV28; DNA: TGTGCCAGCAGTCAGGGACAGGGAGAGGAAACTAATGAAAAACTGTTTTTT; CDR3: CASSQGQGEETNEKLFF
J: TRBJ2-1; size: NA; D: TRBD2; V: TRBV27; DNA: TGTGCCAGCCAGCTGGCGGGGGGGCGCTATGAGCAGTTCTTC; CDR3: CASQLAGGRYEQFF
J: TRBJ2-1; size: NA; D: TRBD2; V: TRBV19; DNA: TGTGCCAGTAGTATAGCCGCTAGGAGCGGGGGGGCCCCCGAGCAGTTCTTC; CDR3: CASSIAARSGGAPEQFF
J: TRBJ1-3; size: NA; D: NA; V: TRBV7-2; DNA: TGTGCCAGCAGCTTAGGTCCGCAGGGAGGGAACACCATATATTTT; CDR3: CASSLGPQGGNTIYF
J: TRBJ2-2; size: NA; D: TRBD1; V: TRBV28; DNA: TGTGCCAGCAGTCCCGGGACAGGCGACACCGGGGAGCTGTTTTTT; CDR3: CASSPGTGDTGELFF
J: TRBJ1-2; size: NA; D: NA; V: TRBV27; DNA: TGTGCCAGCAGTTTAAGCATGGGGCGGGGCTATGGCTACACCTTC; CDR3: CASSLSMGRGYGYTF
J: TRBJ1-1; size: NA; D: NA; V: TRBV14; DNA: TGTGCCAGCAGCCAAGGGCCGATGAACACTGAAGCTTTCTTT; CDR3: CASSQGPMNTEAFF
J: TRBJ2-5; size: NA; D: TRBD1; V: TRBV9; DNA: TGTGCCAGCAGCCTTCGGACAGGGGGATACCAAGAGACCCAGTACTTC; CDR3: CASSLRTGGYQETQYF
J: TRBJ1-6; size: once; D: NA; V: TRBV5-5; DNA: TGTGCCAGCAGCTCGAGGGAATTTTATTCACCCCTCCACTTT; CDR3: CASSSREFYSPLHF
J: TRBJ2-1; size: NA; D: TRBD2; V: TRBV7-2; DNA: TGTGCCAGCAGCTCAGGGACTAGCGGGGGTACATCCTACAATGAGCAGTTCTTC; CDR3: CASSSGTSGGTSYNEQFF
J: TRBJ2-7; size: NA; D: NA; V: TRBV9; DNA: TGTGCCAGCAGCCCGAGTGCCGGCGAGCAGTACTTC; CDR3: CASSPSAGEQYF
J: TRBJ1-2; size: NA; D: NA; V: TRBV5-4; DNA: TGTGCCAGCAGCTTGGAGAATCGGGGAGCTAACTATGGCTACACCTTC; CDR3: CASSLENRGANYGYTF
J: TRBJ1-1; size: NA; D: NA; V: TRBV19; DNA: TGTGCCGCCACAAGGGCGGGGGCCATGAACACTGAAGCTTTCTTT; CDR3: CAATRAGAMNTEAFF
J: TRBJ2-1; size: NA; D: NA; V: TRBV12-1; DNA: TGTGCCAGCAGCTTTACCAGGAAGAATGAGCAGTTCTTC; CDR3: CASSFTRKNEQFF
J: TRBJ1-1; size: NA; D: TRBD1; V: TRBV6-5; DNA: TGTGCCAGCAGCCTAACAGGGGACACTGAAGCTTTCTTT; CDR3: CASSLTGDTEAFF
J: TRBJ1-2; size: few; D: NA; V: TRBV5-6; DNA: TGTGCCAGCAGCTTGGTCCGAGCCCCTGGCTACACCTTC; CDR3: CASSLVRAPGYTF
J: TRBJ2-7; size: NA; D: TRBD1; V: TRBV5-1; DNA: TGCGCCAGCAGTTTAGGACCGGGACAGGGGACGTACGAGCAGTACTTC; CDR3: CASSLGPGQGTYEQYF